These 25 T cell receptor beta chains share one sample of origin, sequenced in a study of technical replicates of blood from a few donors. The assay was immunoSEQ multiplex PCR, and TCRdb's table has in-frame clones only and misses some. Of roughly 85,000 clones in the sample, 94% are singletons; the top ten hold 0.2% to 0.3%. Sequencing was carried out using T cells isolated from PBMCs. The source of these receptors is a human donor in good health.

J is TRBJ1-5 and V is TRBV7-9; 7 positions agree with TRBD1. This CDR3 contains 14 residues. Germline V gives CDR1 SEHNR, CDR2 FQNEAQ (reference sequence). The V gene end was trimmed by 4 bases and the J gene end by 7 bases; junction bases not matched to a gene: 7. The chain's CDR3 is CASSSDRVGQPQHF. The DNA of the CDR3 is TGTGCCAGCAGCTCCGACAGGGTAGGACAGCCCCAGCATTTT. Complete variable domain (other parts from reference TRBV7-9 and TRBJ1-5): DTGVSQNPRHKITKRGQNVTFRCDPISEHNRLYWYRQTLGQGPEFLTYFQNEAQLEKSRLLSDRFSAERPKGSFSTLEIQRTEQGDSAMYLCASSSDRVGQPQHFGDGTRLSIL.

Here the CDR3 reads CASSARQGAHAEAFF. The CDR3 coding sequence is TGTGCCAGCAGCGCTCGACAGGGGGCGCACGCTGAAGCTTTCTTT. The chain joins TRBV9 to TRBJ1-1; the match to TRBD1 covers 10 bases. The CDR3 is made up of 15 amino acids. Germline loops: CDR1 SGDLS, CDR2 YYNGEE. The V and J ends lost 3 bases and 6 bases, in that order; junction bases with no gene match: 8.

J is TRBJ2-7 and V is TRBV28, with D tentatively TRBD2 (6 bases). The CDR3 is made up of 14 amino acids. In germline, CDR1 is MDHEN, CDR2 SYDVKM. V dropped 9 bases and J dropped 1 base, with 16 bases sitting between them. The CDR3 loop reads CASSPGTLSYEQYF. CDR3 DNA sequence: TGTGCCAGTTCCCCCGGGACTTTATCCTACGAGCAGTACTTC. The variable domain in full, completed from reference TRBV28 and TRBJ2-7, reads DVKVTQSSRYLVKRTGEKVFLECVQDMDHENMFWYRQDPGLGLRLIYFSYDVKMKEKGDIPEGYSVSREKKERFSLILESASTNQTSMYLCASSPGTLSYEQYFGPGTRLTVT.

Comments on this clone: The sample holds other DNA sequences that translate to the same CDR3. The chain has TRBV7-9 and TRBJ1-5, with D unresolved. This CDR3 is 14 amino acids long. Looked up from germline, CDR1 is SEHNR and CDR2 is FQNEAQ (reference sequence). Trimming took 1 base from V and 2 from J, leaving 6 bases between them. CDR3 sequence (DNA): TGTGCCAGCAGCTTAGGGCAGGGCAATCAGCCCCAGCATTTT. Translated, it gives CASSLGQGNQPQHF.

The rearrangement uses TRBV5-6 and TRBJ1-2, with D perhaps TRBD1 (6 bases). V lost 2 bases and J lost 2, with 7 bases in between. CDR1 is SGHDT, CDR2 YYEEEE, per germline. There are 13 residues in the CDR3. For the CDR3, the DNA is TGTGCCAGCAGCTTAAGGGGGAACTATGGCTACACCTTC. It codes for CASSLRGNYGYTF.

The chain carries TRBV4-2 and TRBJ1-1; no clear D gene. The CDR3 totals 14 residues. Germline V gene lookup returns CDR1 LGHNA and CDR2 YNFKEQ. The ends were cut back, 4 bases at V and 6 bases at J, with 15 bases in the middle. CDR3 protein: CASSPDDGSSEAFF. Written as DNA, the CDR3 is TGTGCCAGCAGCCCCGATGATGGGAGTTCTGAAGCTTTCTTT.

This chain uses TRBV6-1 with TRBJ1-1; D is undetermined. CDR1 MNHNS and CDR2 SASEGT come from the germline V gene. There are 17 residues in the CDR3. Trimming cost V 4 bases and J 0 bases, with 18 bases left between them. The CDR3 sequence: CASSAYRARGMNTEAFF. The DNA of the CDR3 is TGTGCCAGCAGTGCTTACCGGGCCCGAGGGATGAACACTGAAGCTTTCTTT.

J is TRBJ2-7 and V is TRBV29-1; TRBD1 aligns across 9 bases. Germline loops: CDR1 SQVTM, CDR2 ANQGSEA. The CDR3 is 14 amino acids. With 6 bases clipped from V and 6 bases from J, the junction kept 12 bases outside the gene matches. The CDR3 spells CSVAALWDRVEQYF. CDR3 in DNA: TGCAGCGTCGCCGCACTATGGGACAGGGTCGAGCAGTACTTC.

V and J are TRBV2 and TRBJ1-2; possibly TRBD1 for D (6 bases). Trimming removed 6 bases at V and 3 bases at J, with 20 bases between. Looked up from germline, CDR1 is SNHLY and CDR2 is FYNNEI. The CDR3 has 16 amino acids. Here the CDR3 reads CASRVWLGAGYYGYTF. CDR3 bases: TGTGCCAGCAGGGTCTGGTTGGGGGCTGGGTACTATGGCTACACCTTC.

This chain links TRBV5-6 with TRBJ2-1, with 9 bases fitting TRBD2. V was clipped by 1 base and J by 8 bases; unmatched bases: 4. Looked up from germline, CDR1 is SGHDT and CDR2 is YYEEEE. This CDR3 is 14 amino acids long. The CDR3 DNA reads as TGTGCCAGCAGCTTGCCAGCGGGAGGAGATGAGCAGTTCTTC. Translated, it gives CASSLPAGGDEQFF.

The CDR3: CASSPMNIGGTEAFF. The CDR3 DNA is TGTGCCAGCAGCCCGATGAACATCGGAGGGACTGAAGCTTTCTTT. J is TRBJ1-1 and V is TRBV5-4; D not certain. CDR1 SGHNT and CDR2 YYREEE come from the germline V gene (reference sequence). The CDR3 runs 15 residues. Trimming took 4 bases from V and 5 from J, leaving 18 bases between them.

V usage is TRBV9 and J usage is TRBJ2-1; weak D call: TRBD1 (6 bases). V was clipped by 0 bases and J by 0 bases, with 10 bases between them. The CDR3 sequence is 16 residues long. Germline CDR1 and CDR2: SGDLS and YYNGEE. The CDR3 spells CASSVGGLSSYNEQFF. In DNA, the CDR3 is TGTGCCAGCAGCGTAGGGGGGCTAAGCTCCTACAATGAGCAGTTCTTC.

The chain has TRBV27 and TRBJ2-5; possible D gene TRBD1, 6 bases. CDR1 is MNHEY, CDR2 SMNVEV, per germline (reference sequence). The CDR3 extends over 14 amino acids. V dropped 5 bases and J dropped 5 bases, with 15 bases sitting between them. The CDR3 DNA is TGTGCCAGCAGTAATACCGGGACAAGCGAGACCCAGTACTTC. It is translated as CASSNTGTSETQYF.

The rearrangement uses TRBV5-6 and TRBJ1-4; D possibly corresponds to TRBD1 (5 bases). From germline, CDR1 is SGHDT and CDR2 YYEEEE. Trimming removed 2 bases from V and 7 bases from J, with 9 bases in between. This CDR3 region has 13 residues. The CDR3 loop is CASSFWGGEKLFF. CDR3 nucleotide sequence: TGTGCCAGCAGCTTTTGGGGGGGTGAAAAACTGTTTTTT. Full variable domain (remainder filled in from reference TRBV5-6 and TRBJ1-4): DAGVTQSPTHLIKTRGQQVTLRCSPKSGHDTVSWYQQALGQGPQFIFQYYEEEERQRGNFPDRFSGHQFPNYSSELNVNALLLGDSALYLCASSFWGGEKLFFGSGTQLSVL.

This clone was seen only a few times. The chain employs TRBV9 and TRBJ1-3, with D unresolved. CDR1 and CDR2 from the germline V gene are SGDLS and YYNGEE. V shed 3 bases and J shed 0 bases, with 16 bases lying between them. This CDR3 contains 17 residues. CDR3 in amino acids: CASSAKGGFSSGNTIYF. DNA of the CDR3: TGTGCCAGCAGCGCCAAGGGAGGATTCTCCTCTGGAAACACCATATATTTT.

The CDR3 DNA is TGCGCCAGCAGCCAACCTGGGGCAGAAAACTATGGCTACACCTTC. This gives the protein CASSQPGAENYGYTF. The V gene is TRBV5-1, the J gene TRBJ1-2; TRBD1 might be the D (5 bases). V lost 4 bases to trimming and J lost 2 bases, with 15 bases between them. The CDR3 runs to 15 residues. The germline V gene encodes CDR1 SGHRS and CDR2 YFSETQ.

This chain links TRBV7-6 with TRBJ1-2; weak D call: TRBD1 (5 bases). Germline CDR1 and CDR2: SGHVS and FNYEAQ. This CDR3 contains 14 residues. Trimming left V 3 bases short and J 3 bases short, with 11 bases between. The CDR3 coding sequence is TGTGCCAGCAGCTTCATAGGGGCGGACTATGGCTACACCTTC. It codes for CASSFIGADYGYTF.

The V call is TRBV15, the J call TRBJ2-1; D possibly corresponds to TRBD1 (5 bases). V was cut by 9 bases and J by 3 bases, with 18 bases left in between. The CDR3 length is 15 residues. Germline assignment: CDR1 LNHNV and CDR2 YYDKDF (reference sequence). CDR3 sequence reads: CATQNLDSLYNEQFF. CDR3 DNA sequence: TGTGCCACTCAGAACCTAGACAGCCTCTACAATGAGCAGTTCTTC.

This sequence joins TRBV4-2 and TRBJ1-1; D call uncertain. Trimming left V 0 bases short and J 1 base short, with 15 bases between. The CDR3 length is 17 residues. Germline lookup yields CDR1 LGHNA and CDR2 YNFKEQ. The DNA for the CDR3 is TGTGCCAGCAGCCAAGATCTCACAGCAGGTAGGAACACTGAAGCTTTCTTT. Translated, it gives CASSQDLTAGRNTEAFF.

The chain recombines TRBV6-5 with TRBJ2-1; maybe TRBD2 (6 bases). Per germline, CDR1 MNHEY and CDR2 SVGAGI. The V and J ends lost 4 bases and 8 bases respectively, with 12 bases between them. The CDR3 covers 13 residues. Written as DNA, the CDR3 is TGTGCCAGCAGTTGGCTTCCGGGAGATGAGCAGTTCTTC. The encoded protein is CASSWLPGDEQFF.

The chain uses TRBV5-6 and TRBJ1-2, with TRBD1 matching 8 bases. CDR1 and CDR2 (germline): SGHDT, YYEEEE. Trimming took 3 bases from V and 3 from J; bases not matched to a gene: 10. The CDR3 consists of 16 residues. The CDR3 is CASSYTGGISDYGYTF. The CDR3 nucleotides are TGTGCCAGCAGCTATACAGGGGGAATCAGTGACTATGGCTACACCTTC.

This clone came up once. The chain couples TRBV2 to TRBJ1-2, with 8 bases aligning to TRBD1. The length of the CDR3 is 14 residues. CDR1 SNHLY and CDR2 FYNNEI come from the germline V gene. V was pared by 8 bases and J by 5 bases, with 10 bases of the junction left unmatched. The CDR3 DNA reads as TGTGCCAGCCCGACAGGGGAGTTCGAGTATGGCTACACCTTC. Translated, it gives CASPTGEFEYGYTF.

The chain combines TRBV29-1 with TRBJ2-1, with D possibly matching TRBD2 (6 bases). The V end lost 3 bases, the J end lost 4 bases, and 13 bases lay between the germline ends. The germline V gene encodes CDR1 SQVTM and CDR2 ANQGSEA. This CDR3 is built from 14 residues. The CDR3 nucleotides are TGCAGCGTTGAGGGTCTCGGGGGATACAATGAGCAGTTCTTC. Translated: CSVEGLGGYNEQFF.

This clone has just a few counts. The chain combines TRBV7-9 with TRBJ1-3; D remains unclear. Trimming took off 5 bases at V and 0 bases at J, with 14 bases between the two ends. The length of the CDR3 is 16 residues. The germline gives CDR1 SEHNR, CDR2 FQNEAQ (reference sequence). The CDR3 sequence: CASSLIQRSSGNTIYF. In nucleotides, the CDR3 is TGTGCCAGCAGCCTTATTCAGAGGTCCTCTGGAAACACCATATATTTT.

This clone has a single count. CDR3 DNA sequence: TGTGCCAGCAGCTTGGCCGGGACACAGAGTCTAGCGCAGTATTTT. The encoded protein is CASSLAGTQSLAQYF. The J gene is TRBJ2-3, the V gene TRBV5-6; maybe TRBD1 (6 bases). The CDR3 contains 15 residues. CDR1 SGHDT and CDR2 YYEEEE come from the germline V gene. Trimming removed 0 bases from V and 10 bases from J, with 18 bases in between.